This T cell receptor (beta chain) stems from a study of CD8+ T cells in alopecia areata. Study in general: Those patients who were treated received oral tofacitinib, which was given at 5 to 10 mg twice daily for moderate-to-severe alopecia areata. Overall study findings and caveats: Higher clonality was seen in lesional scalp than in normal scalp, especially in alopecia totalis/universalis. Mice showed clearer TCR sharing than patients did, a gap that was possibly HLA-related.

The germline gives CDR1 SGDLS, CDR2 YYNGEE. The V end lost 0 bases, the J end lost 1 base, and 9 bases lay between the germline ends. This CDR3 contains 15 residues. Sorting of PBMCs yielded the CD4+ and CD8+ T cells. Comment on this clone: Its target is unknown.

Sequencing templates came from extracted RNA that was reverse transcribed into cDNA. Method: immunoSEQ multiplex PCR; TCRdb's copy keeps in-frame clones and lacks some. The sample has just over 150,000 clones; 50% to 65% are singletons. This rearrangement joins TRBV9 to TRBJ2-3, with D uncertain. This receptor was taken from a human donor with alopecia areata. The sample in question was CD8+ T cells sorted from blood, obtained at week 0. The CDR3 DNA reads as TGTGCCAGCAGCGTAGATCTCCGAGGCACAGATACGCAGTATTTT. It specifies CASSVDLRGTDTQYF. Drawing the rest from reference TRBV9 and TRBJ2-3, the complete variable domain is DSGVTQTPKHLITATGQRVTLRCSPRSGDLSVYWYQQSLDQGLQFLIQYYNGEERAKGNILERFSAQQFPDLHSELNLSSLELGDSALYFCASSVDLRGTDTQYFGPGTRLTVL.